This T cell receptor beta chain appears in the sequencing data of a study of blood T cell repertoires in COVID-19. As for the study in general: Sample material is recorded as cDNA or gDNA derived from T cells, B-cell-depleted T cells, or PBMCs.

Authors' data handling: Reference gene primer amplification gave estimated nucleated cell counts. Measured with immunoSEQ multiplex PCR; TCRdb has only the in-frame clones, and not every one. V, J and clone size derive from that table, while D and trimming were established from the DNA sequence. The sample lists around 260,000 clones, about 88% occurring once. The CDR3 contains 14 residues. V was shortened by 7 bases and J by 0 bases, with 11 bases between the two germline ends. Germline lookup yields CDR1 MNHEY and CDR2 SVGAGI. Sequenced: peripheral blood. The chain recombines TRBV6-5 with TRBJ2-3, with TRBD2 as a possible D gene (5 bases). This receptor was obtained from a man aged 60-69 years who had recovered from COVID-19. The CDR3 spells CASTLRRSTDTQYF. The CDR3 DNA sequence: TGTGCCAGCACACTACGGAGGAGCACAGATACGCAGTATTTT.